This T cell receptor beta chain emerged from a study of regulatory T cells in long-lasting Graves disease. The TCR beta library used iRepertoire HTBI primers with Arm-PCR amplification of CDR3. TCRdb reprocessed the multiplex PCR reads with MiXCR, giving one entry per CDR3 protein. There are hundreds of thousands of distinct CDR3 sequences in the sample; 15% occur only once, and over 7% lies in the top ten. With 5 bases removed from V and 4 bases from J, the gap between germline ends came to 9 bases. The CDR3 has 12 amino acids. Time point of the sample: newly diagnosed GD, antithyroid drugs for less than 3 months. PBMC RNA served as the TCR library source. This clonotype has at least ten counts. The sample was also reused in another study, on T cells in Graves' hyperthyroidism and ophthalmopathy.

The receptor was derived from a middle-aged woman with Graves disease. Material: peripheral blood mononuclear cells (PBMCs), obtained at new diagnosis, from a patient treated with antithyroid drugs. The chain carries TRBV12-3 or TRBV12-4 and TRBJ2-7; D remains ambiguous. The CDR3: CASSPKGYEQYF. As DNA, the CDR3 is TGTGCCAGCAGTCCGAAGGGATACGAGCAGTACTTC.